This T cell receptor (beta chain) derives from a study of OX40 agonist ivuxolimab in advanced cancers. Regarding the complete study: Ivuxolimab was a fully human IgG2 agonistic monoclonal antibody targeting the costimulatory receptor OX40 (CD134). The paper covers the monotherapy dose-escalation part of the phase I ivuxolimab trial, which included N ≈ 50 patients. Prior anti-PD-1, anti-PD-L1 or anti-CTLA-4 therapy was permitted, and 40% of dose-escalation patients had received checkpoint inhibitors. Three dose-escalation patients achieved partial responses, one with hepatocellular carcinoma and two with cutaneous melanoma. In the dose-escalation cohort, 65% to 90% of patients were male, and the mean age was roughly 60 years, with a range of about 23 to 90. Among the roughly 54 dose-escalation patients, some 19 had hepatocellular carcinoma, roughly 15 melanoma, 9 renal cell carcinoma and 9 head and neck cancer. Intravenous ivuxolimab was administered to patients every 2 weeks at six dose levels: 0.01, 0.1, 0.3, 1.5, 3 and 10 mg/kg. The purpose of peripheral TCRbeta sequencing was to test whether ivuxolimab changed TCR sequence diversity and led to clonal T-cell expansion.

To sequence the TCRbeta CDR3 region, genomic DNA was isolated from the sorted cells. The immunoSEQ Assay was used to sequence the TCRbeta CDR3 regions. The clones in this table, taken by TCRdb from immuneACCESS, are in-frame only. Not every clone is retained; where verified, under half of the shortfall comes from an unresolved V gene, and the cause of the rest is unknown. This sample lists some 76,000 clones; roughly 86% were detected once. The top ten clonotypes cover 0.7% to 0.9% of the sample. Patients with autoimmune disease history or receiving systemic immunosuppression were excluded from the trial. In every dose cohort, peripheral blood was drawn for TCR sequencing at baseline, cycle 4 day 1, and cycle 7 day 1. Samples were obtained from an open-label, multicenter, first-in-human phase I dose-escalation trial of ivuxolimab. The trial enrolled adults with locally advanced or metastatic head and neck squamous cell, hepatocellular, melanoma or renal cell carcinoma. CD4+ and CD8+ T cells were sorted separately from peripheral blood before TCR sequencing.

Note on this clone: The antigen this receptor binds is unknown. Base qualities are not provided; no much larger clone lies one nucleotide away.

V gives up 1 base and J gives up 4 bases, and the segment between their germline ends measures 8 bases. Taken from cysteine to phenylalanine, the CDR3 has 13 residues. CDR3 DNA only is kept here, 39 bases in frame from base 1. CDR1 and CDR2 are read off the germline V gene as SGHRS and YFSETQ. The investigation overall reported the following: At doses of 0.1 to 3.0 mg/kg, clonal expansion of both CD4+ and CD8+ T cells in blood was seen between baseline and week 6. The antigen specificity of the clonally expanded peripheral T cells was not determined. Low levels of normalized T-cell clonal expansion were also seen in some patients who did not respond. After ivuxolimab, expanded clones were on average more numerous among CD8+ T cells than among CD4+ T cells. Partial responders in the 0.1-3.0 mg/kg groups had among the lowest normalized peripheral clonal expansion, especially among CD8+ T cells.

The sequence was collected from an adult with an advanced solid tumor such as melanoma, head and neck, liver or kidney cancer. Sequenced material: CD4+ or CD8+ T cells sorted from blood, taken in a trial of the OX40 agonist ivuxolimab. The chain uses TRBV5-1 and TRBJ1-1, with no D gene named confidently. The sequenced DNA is TGCGCCAGCAGCTTGCAAGGTGGCACTGAAGCTTTCTTT. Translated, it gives CASSLQGGTEAFF.